The clone carrying this T cell receptor beta chain was detected a few times. Its antigen is as yet unknown. These data originate in a study of a mutant IDH1 vaccine in newly diagnosed glioma. Repertoires were generated with immunoSEQ multiplex PCR, while TCRdb's copy carries only in-frame clones and drops some. The table records about 40,000 clones, roughly 82% of them present only once. The CDR3 is 16 residues long. Trimming pared 1 base from V and 1 base from J, leaving 11 bases between. Germline V gene sequence: CDR1 LNHNV, CDR2 YYDKDF (reference sequence). Study outcomes and limitations: Shifts in the top peripheral T cell clonotypes seemed unrelated to pseudoprogression.

Stated time point: week 47, end of study. Mutant IDH1 20-mer peptide, at 300 ug, made up each vaccine dose, with topical imiquimod. This receptor was obtained from a young man with glioma. Some clones in this sample may be carry-over from other donors' samples. The chain employs TRBV15 and TRBJ1-5; D is ambiguous. The specimen comprised PBMCs, sampled from a glioma patient whose treatment included an IDH1 peptide vaccine. CDR3 nucleotide sequence: TGTGCCACCAGCAGAGGGGGAAGGAACAGCAATCAGCCCCAGCATTTT. This gives the protein CATSRGGRNSNQPQHF.